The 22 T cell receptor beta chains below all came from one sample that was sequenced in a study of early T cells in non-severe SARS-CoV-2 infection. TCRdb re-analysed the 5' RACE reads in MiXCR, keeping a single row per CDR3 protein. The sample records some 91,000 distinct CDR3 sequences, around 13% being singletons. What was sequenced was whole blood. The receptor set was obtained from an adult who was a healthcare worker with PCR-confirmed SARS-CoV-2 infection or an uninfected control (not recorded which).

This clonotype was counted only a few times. CDR3 bases: TGCAGTGCTAGAGTAAGGGTCTCCTACGAGCAGTACTTC. Protein: CSARVRVSYEQYF. The chain has TRBV20-1 and TRBJ2-7; D remains ambiguous. V was shortened by 1 base and J by 0 bases, with 7 bases between the two germline ends. In germline, CDR1 is DFQATT, CDR2 SNEGSKA (reference sequence). The CDR3 length is 13 residues.

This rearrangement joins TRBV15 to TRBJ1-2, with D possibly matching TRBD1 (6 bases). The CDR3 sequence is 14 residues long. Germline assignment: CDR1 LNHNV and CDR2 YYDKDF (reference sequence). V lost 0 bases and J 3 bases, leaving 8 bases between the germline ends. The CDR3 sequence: CATSREQGHYGYTF. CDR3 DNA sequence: TGTGCCACCAGCAGAGAACAGGGCCACTATGGCTACACCTTC.

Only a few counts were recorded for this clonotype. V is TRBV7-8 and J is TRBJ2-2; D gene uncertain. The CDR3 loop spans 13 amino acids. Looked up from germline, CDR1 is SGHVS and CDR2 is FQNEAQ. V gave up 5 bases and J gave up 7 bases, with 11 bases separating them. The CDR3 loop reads CASSPSRRGELFF. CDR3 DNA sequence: TGTGCCAGCAGCCCCTCCCGGCGCGGGGAGCTGTTTTTT.

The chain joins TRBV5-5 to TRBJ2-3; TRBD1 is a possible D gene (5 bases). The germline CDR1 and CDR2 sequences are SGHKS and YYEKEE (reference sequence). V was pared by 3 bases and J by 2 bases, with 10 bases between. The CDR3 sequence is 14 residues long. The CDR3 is CASSSKQVTDTQYF. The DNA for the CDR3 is TGTGCCAGCAGCTCCAAACAGGTCACAGATACGCAGTATTTT. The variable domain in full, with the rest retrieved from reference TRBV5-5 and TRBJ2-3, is DAGVTQSPTHLIKTRGQQVTLRCSPISGHKSVSWYQQVLGQGPQFIFQYYEKEERGRGNFPDRFSARQFPNYSSELNVNALLLGDSALYLCASSSKQVTDTQYFGPGTRLTVL.

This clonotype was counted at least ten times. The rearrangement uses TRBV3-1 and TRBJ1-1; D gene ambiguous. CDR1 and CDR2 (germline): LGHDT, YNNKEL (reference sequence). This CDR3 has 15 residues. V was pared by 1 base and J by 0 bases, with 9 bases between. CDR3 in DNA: TGTGCCAGCAGCCAAGGGTCGGGATTGAACACTGAAGCTTTCTTT. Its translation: CASSQGSGLNTEAFF.

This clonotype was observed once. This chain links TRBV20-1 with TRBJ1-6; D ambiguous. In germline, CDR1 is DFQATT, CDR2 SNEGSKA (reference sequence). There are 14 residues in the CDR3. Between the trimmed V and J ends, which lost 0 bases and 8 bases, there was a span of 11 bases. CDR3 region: CSARERGRHSPLHF. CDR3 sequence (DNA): TGCAGTGCTAGAGAAAGAGGGAGACATTCACCCCTCCACTTT.

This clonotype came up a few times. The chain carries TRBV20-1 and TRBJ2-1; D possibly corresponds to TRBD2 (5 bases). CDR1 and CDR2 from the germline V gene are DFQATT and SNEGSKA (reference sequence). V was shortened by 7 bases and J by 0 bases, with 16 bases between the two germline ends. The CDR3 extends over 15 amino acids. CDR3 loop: CSGHLAGGSYNEQFF. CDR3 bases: TGCAGTGGGCACTTGGCGGGCGGCTCCTACAATGAGCAGTTCTTC.

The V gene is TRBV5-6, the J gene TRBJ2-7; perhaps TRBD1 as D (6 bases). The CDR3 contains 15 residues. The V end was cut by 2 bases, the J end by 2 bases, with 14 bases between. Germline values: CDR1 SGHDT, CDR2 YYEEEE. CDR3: CASSLLRQEPYEQYF. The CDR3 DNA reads TGTGCCAGCAGCTTACTACGACAGGAGCCCTACGAGCAGTACTTC.

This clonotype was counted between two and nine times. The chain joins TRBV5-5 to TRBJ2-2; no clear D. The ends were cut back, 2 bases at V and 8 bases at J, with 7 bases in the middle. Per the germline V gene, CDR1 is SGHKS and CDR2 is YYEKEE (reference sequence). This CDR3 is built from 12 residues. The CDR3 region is CASSFHGGELFF. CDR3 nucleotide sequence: TGTGCCAGCAGCTTTCATGGGGGGGAGCTGTTTTTT. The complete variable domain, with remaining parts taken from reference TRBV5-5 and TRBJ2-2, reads DAGVTQSPTHLIKTRGQQVTLRCSPISGHKSVSWYQQVLGQGPQFIFQYYEKEERGRGNFPDRFSARQFPNYSSELNVNALLLGDSALYLCASSFHGGELFFGEGSRLTVL.

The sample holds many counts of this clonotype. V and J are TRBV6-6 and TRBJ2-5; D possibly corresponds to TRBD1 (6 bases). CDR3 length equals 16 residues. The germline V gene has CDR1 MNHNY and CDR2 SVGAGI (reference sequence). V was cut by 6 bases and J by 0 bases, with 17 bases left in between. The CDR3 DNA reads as TGTGCCAGCAGCTTCAGCAGGGGACACTACCAAGAGACCCAGTACTTC. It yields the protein CASSFSRGHYQETQYF.

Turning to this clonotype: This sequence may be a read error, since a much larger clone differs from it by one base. CDR3 sequence (DNA): TGTGCCAGCAGTTTAACCGAGACCACGAACACCGGGGAGCTGTTTTTT. It yields the protein CASSLTETTNTGELFF. The genes are TRBV7-6 and TRBJ2-2; no clear D. The CDR3 is made up of 16 amino acids. CDR1 and CDR2 from the germline V gene are SGHVS and FNYEAQ. V shed 6 bases and J shed 0 bases, with 14 bases lying between them.

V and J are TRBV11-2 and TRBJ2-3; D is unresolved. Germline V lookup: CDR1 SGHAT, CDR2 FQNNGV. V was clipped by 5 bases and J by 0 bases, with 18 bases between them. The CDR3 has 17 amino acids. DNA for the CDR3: TGTGCCAGCAGCATACGCGGCGGCGTCGGTAGCACAGATACGCAGTATTTT. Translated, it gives CASSIRGGVGSTDTQYF.

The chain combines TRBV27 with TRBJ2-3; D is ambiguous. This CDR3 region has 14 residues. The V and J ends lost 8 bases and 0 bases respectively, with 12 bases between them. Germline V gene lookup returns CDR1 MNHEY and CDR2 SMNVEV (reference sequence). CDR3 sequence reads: CASGRVGSTDTQYF. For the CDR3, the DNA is TGTGCCAGCGGTCGAGTGGGGAGCACAGATACGCAGTATTTT.

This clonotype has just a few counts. The CDR3 DNA reads TGTGCCAGCAGCTTAGACACAGGCCCCTACGAGCAGTACTTC. The encoded protein is CASSLDTGPYEQYF. This sequence joins TRBV7-9 and TRBJ2-7; the D gene is possibly TRBD1 (5 bases). Germline V gene lookup returns CDR1 SEHNR and CDR2 FQNEAQ (reference sequence). Trimming left V 1 base short and J 2 bases short, with 9 bases between. CDR3 size: 14 residues.

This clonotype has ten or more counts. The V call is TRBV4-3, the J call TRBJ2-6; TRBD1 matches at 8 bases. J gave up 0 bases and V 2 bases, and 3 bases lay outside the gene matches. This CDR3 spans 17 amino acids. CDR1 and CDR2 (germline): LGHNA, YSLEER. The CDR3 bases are TGCGCCAGCAGCCAATGGACAGGGCCCTCTGGGGCCAACGTCCTGACTTTC. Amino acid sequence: CASSQWTGPSGANVLTF.

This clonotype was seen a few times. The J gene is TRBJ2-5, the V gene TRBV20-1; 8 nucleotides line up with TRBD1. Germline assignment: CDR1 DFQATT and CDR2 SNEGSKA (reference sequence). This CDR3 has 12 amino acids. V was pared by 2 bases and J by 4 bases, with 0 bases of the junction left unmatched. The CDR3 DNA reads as TGCAGTGCTAGACAGGGGGCAGAGACCCAGTACTTC. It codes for CSARQGAETQYF.

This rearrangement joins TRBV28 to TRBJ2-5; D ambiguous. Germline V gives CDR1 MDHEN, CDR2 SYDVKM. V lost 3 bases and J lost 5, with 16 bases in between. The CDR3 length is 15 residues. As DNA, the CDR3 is TGTGCCAGCAGTTTGTCCCCCGTCCCTCGGGAGACCCAGTACTTC. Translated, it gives CASSLSPVPRETQYF.

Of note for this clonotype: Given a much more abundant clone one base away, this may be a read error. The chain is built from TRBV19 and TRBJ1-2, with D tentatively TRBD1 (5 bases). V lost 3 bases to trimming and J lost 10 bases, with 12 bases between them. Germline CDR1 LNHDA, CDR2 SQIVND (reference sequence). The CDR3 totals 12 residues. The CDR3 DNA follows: TGTGCCAGTAGTATTGGAGGGGATGACTACACCTTC. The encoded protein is CASSIGGDDYTF.

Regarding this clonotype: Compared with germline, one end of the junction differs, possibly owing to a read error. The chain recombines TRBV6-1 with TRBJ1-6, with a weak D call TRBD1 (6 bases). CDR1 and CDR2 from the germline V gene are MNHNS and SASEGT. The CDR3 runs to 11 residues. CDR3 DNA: TGTGCCAGCGGATTCGGGGGCGCCAACTCTTTT. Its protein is CASGFGGANSF.

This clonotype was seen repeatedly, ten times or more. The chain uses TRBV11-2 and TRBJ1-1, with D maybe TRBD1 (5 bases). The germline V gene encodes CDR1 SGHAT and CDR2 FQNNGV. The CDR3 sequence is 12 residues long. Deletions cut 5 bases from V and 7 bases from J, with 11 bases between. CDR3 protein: CASSQGVGEAFF. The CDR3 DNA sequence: TGTGCCAGCAGCCAAGGGGTGGGTGAAGCTTTCTTT.

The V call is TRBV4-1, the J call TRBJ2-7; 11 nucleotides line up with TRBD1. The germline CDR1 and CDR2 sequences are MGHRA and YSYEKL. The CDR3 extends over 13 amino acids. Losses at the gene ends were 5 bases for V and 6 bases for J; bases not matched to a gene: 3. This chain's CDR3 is CASSYGTGGEQYF. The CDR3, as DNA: TGCGCCAGCAGCTACGGGACAGGGGGCGAGCAGTACTTC.

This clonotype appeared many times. The CDR3 DNA is TGTGCCAGCAGTTTTGCGAAGACACCAAATCAGCCCCAGCATTTT. Encoded protein: CASSFAKTPNQPQHF. V is TRBV28 and J is TRBJ1-5, with D uncertain. Trimming pared 3 bases from V and 4 bases from J, leaving 13 bases between. The CDR3 consists of 15 residues. Germline CDR1 is MDHEN and CDR2 is SYDVKM.